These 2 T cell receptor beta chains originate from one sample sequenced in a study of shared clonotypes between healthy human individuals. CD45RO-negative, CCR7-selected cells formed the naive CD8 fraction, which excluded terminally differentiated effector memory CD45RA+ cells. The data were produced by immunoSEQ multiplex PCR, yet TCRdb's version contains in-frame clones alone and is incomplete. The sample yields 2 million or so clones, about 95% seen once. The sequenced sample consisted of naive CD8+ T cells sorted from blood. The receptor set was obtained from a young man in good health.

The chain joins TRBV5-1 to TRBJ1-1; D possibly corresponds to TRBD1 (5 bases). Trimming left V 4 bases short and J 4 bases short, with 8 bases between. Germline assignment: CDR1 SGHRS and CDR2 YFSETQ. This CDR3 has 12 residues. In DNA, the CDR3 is TGCGCCAGCAGCATTGACAGCACTGAAGCTTTCTTT. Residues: CASSIDSTEAFF.

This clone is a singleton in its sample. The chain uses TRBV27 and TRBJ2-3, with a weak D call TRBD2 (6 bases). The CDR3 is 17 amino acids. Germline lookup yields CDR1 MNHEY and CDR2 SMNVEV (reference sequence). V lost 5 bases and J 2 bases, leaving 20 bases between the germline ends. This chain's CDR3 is CASSTLQEGGLTDTQYF. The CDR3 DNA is TGTGCCAGCAGTACCCTACAGGAGGGAGGACTCACAGATACGCAGTATTTT.